Shown below are 21 T cell receptor beta chains from a single sample sequenced in a study of beta chain features in type 1 diabetes. Expressed TCRB transcripts were sequenced after all isolated RNA was converted to cDNA. Sequencing used immunoSEQ multiplex PCR; TCRdb keeps in-frame clones, though not all of them. The sample shows hundreds of thousands of clones, roughly 13% of them seen only once. These receptors have no known antigen. The study's findings and limits: Within each of all four CD4+ subsets, Type 1 diabetes patients had TCRB CDR3s that were moderately but significantly shorter.

The sample taken for sequencing was naive CD4+ T cells from blood. Source of these receptors: a man younger than 35 with type 1 diabetes.

This clone occurred a few times. The chain uses TRBV2 and TRBJ2-2; no clear D gene. The CDR3 length is 13 residues. Trimming pared 2 bases from V and 5 bases from J, leaving 6 bases between. Germline CDR1 and CDR2: SNHLY and FYNNEI. The CDR3 loop reads CASSETPTGELFF. The CDR3, as DNA: TGTGCCAGCAGTGAAACGCCGACCGGGGAGCTGTTTTTT.

This clone was seen more than once but under ten times. V is TRBV18 and J is TRBJ2-7; D perhaps matches TRBD2 (6 bases). The germline gives CDR1 KGHSH, CDR2 LQKENI. Trimming removed 4 bases from V and 1 base from J, with 8 bases in between. The CDR3 extends over 13 amino acids. CDR3 sequence: CASSLAGSYEQYF. In nucleotides, the CDR3 is TGTGCCAGCTCACTGGCGGGGTCCTACGAGCAGTACTTC.

J is TRBJ2-5 and V is TRBV7-2, with D tentatively TRBD1 (5 bases). V shed 2 bases and J shed 2 bases, with 21 bases lying between them. CDR1 and CDR2 (germline): SGHTA, FQGNSA. This CDR3 contains 18 residues. In DNA, the CDR3 is TGTGCCAGCAGCTTACGGGCAGGGTCGTCGTTTTTACAAGAGACCCAGTACTTC. The encoded protein is CASSLRAGSSFLQETQYF. Variable domain in full (rest from reference TRBV7-2 and TRBJ2-5): GAGVSQSPSNKVTEKGKDVELRCDPISGHTALYWYRQSLGQGLEFLIYFQGNSAPDKSGLPSDRFSAERTGGSVSTLTIQRTQQEDSAVYLCASSLRAGSSFLQETQYFGPGTRLLVL.

V usage is TRBV5-1 and J usage is TRBJ2-5, with D maybe TRBD1 (6 bases). Trimming shortened V by 0 bases and J by 5 bases, and 14 bases separated the two germline ends. The CDR3 loop spans 15 amino acids. In germline, CDR1 is SGHRS, CDR2 YFSETQ. The CDR3 region is CASSLDWGRRETQYF. The CDR3 DNA follows: TGCGCCAGCAGCTTGGATTGGGGGCGCCGGGAGACCCAGTACTTC.

DNA of the CDR3: TGTGCCAGCAGCTTAGCACAGGGGGCCGGGGAGCTGTTTTTT. This translates into CASSLAQGAGELFF. The J gene is TRBJ2-2, the V gene TRBV7-7; 8 bases line up with TRBD1. This CDR3 is built from 14 residues. Germline V CDR1 and CDR2: SSHAT, FNYEAQ (reference sequence). The V segment lost 0 bases and the J segment 6 bases; nucleotides outside the gene matches: 0.

This clone turned up a few times. This sequence joins TRBV10-2 and TRBJ2-7, with 7 nucleotides matching TRBD1. This CDR3 is 15 amino acids long. The germline gives CDR1 WSHSY, CDR2 SAAADI. Trimming cost V 6 bases and J 4 bases; bases outside gene matches: 12. The DNA of the CDR3 is TGCGCCAGCAGCGACACGGGACAGACAGATTACGAGCAGTACTTC. The encoded protein is CASSDTGQTDYEQYF.

V is TRBV6-6 and J is TRBJ2-7; D gene unclear. Germline V gene sequence: CDR1 MNHNY, CDR2 SVGAGI (reference sequence). V lost 0 bases and J 5 bases, leaving 14 bases between the germline ends. This CDR3 is 15 amino acids long. CDR3 nucleotides: TGTGCCAGCAGTTACTCGATTCAGCGTCCGGACGAGCAGTACTTC. It translates to CASSYSIQRPDEQYF.

This clone was picked up a small number of times. The chain has TRBV7-2 and TRBJ1-1; D not certain. V was pared by 5 bases and J by 3 bases, with 16 bases between. The CDR3 is 15 residues long. Per the germline V gene, CDR1 is SGHTA and CDR2 is FQGNSA. CDR3 region: CASSIHVYADTEAFF. CDR3 coding DNA: TGTGCCAGCAGCATCCACGTTTACGCGGACACTGAAGCTTTCTTT.

The chain uses TRBV7-2 and TRBJ2-7; D is possibly TRBD1 (6 bases). This CDR3 spans 14 amino acids. With 1 base removed from V and 3 bases from J, the gap between germline ends came to 10 bases. Germline loops: CDR1 SGHTA, CDR2 FQGNSA. The CDR3 spells CASSLEVRGYEQYF. The CDR3 DNA follows: TGTGCCAGCAGCTTAGAAGTCAGGGGCTACGAGCAGTACTTC. Full variable domain (outside the CDR3, taken from reference TRBV7-2 and TRBJ2-7): GAGVSQSPSNKVTEKGKDVELRCDPISGHTALYWYRQSLGQGLEFLIYFQGNSAPDKSGLPSDRFSAERTGGSVSTLTIQRTQQEDSAVYLCASSLEVRGYEQYFGPGTRLTVT.

The gene calls are TRBV29-1 and TRBJ1-1; 7 bases fit TRBD1. CDR3 size: 14 residues. CDR1 is SQVTM and CDR2 is ANQGSEA in the germline V gene. Written as DNA, the CDR3 is TGCACCGTACCCGGGACAGTCGTGAACACTGAAGCTTTCTTT. Residues: CTVPGTVVNTEAFF.

This clone turned up a few times. The chain uses TRBV19 and TRBJ1-1; unclear D gene. Per the germline V gene, CDR1 is LNHDA and CDR2 is SQIVND (reference sequence). CDR3 size: 13 residues. Trimming shortened V by 5 bases and J by 0 bases, and 7 bases separated the two germline ends. Written as DNA, the CDR3 is TGTGCCAGTAGTGCGACACTGAACACTGAAGCTTTCTTT. Translated: CASSATLNTEAFF. Together with reference TRBV19 and TRBJ1-1, the CDR3 gives the full variable domain: DGGITQSPKYLFRKEGQNVTLSCEQNLNHDAMYWYRQDPGQGLRLIYYSQIVNDFQKGDIAEGYSVSREKKESFPLTVTSAQKNPTAFYLCASSATLNTEAFFGQGTRLTVV.

The chain couples TRBV30 to TRBJ2-1; TRBD1 might be the D (5 bases). Germline V gene lookup returns CDR1 GTSNPN and CDR2 SVGIG (reference sequence). The CDR3 extends over 15 amino acids. The V and J ends lost 2 bases and 0 bases respectively, with 11 bases between them. The CDR3 DNA sequence: TGTGCCTGGAGTCGGACACTGAGCTCCTACAATGAGCAGTTCTTC. Amino acids: CAWSRTLSSYNEQFF.

This clone was recorded only once. The chain uses TRBV7-9 and TRBJ1-2; D possibly corresponds to TRBD1 (5 bases). Germline V gene data show CDR1 as SEHNR and CDR2 as FQNEAQ (reference sequence). The ends were cut back, 7 bases at V and 4 bases at J, with 13 bases in the middle. The CDR3 loop spans 13 amino acids. The CDR3 loop is CASIQTGLYGYTF. DNA for the CDR3: TGTGCCAGCATCCAAACAGGACTCTATGGCTACACCTTC.

This clone was picked up a small number of times. This chain joins TRBV10-3 and TRBJ1-1; maybe TRBD1 (5 bases). The ends were cut back, 0 bases at V and 2 bases at J, with 10 bases in the middle. CDR1 ENHRY and CDR2 SYGVKD come from the germline V gene. The length of the CDR3 is 15 residues. The CDR3 DNA reads as TGTGCCATCAGTGAGTCGGGAGGGACCAACACTGAAGCTTTCTTT. This gives the protein CAISESGGTNTEAFF.

The chain combines TRBV11-2 with TRBJ1-1; a possible D gene is TRBD1 (5 bases). CDR3 length equals 15 residues. Germline V gives CDR1 SGHAT, CDR2 FQNNGV. Trimming took 7 bases from V and 1 from J, leaving 16 bases between them. CDR3 DNA sequence: TGTGCCAGCATCCCAATGGGACGGAAGAACACTGAAGCTTTCTTT. It specifies CASIPMGRKNTEAFF.

This clone was counted between two and nine times. The same CDR3 is also encoded by other DNA sequences in this sample. The gene calls are TRBV5-1 and TRBJ1-2, with 9 bases fitting TRBD1. Germline V gene data show CDR1 as SGHRS and CDR2 as YFSETQ. This CDR3 region has 13 residues. V lost 4 bases to trimming and J lost 7 bases; unmatched junction nucleotides: 5. The CDR3 nucleotides are TGCGCCAGCAGCCCGGGACAGGGAGGTGGCTACACCTTC. Its translation: CASSPGQGGGYTF.

This clone was seen a handful of times. The chain uses TRBV11-2 and TRBJ2-5; 10 bases fit TRBD1. The CDR3 length is 16 residues. Germline V gene data show CDR1 as SGHAT and CDR2 as FQNNGV. The V and J ends lost 5 bases and 2 bases, in that order; junction bases with no gene match: 8. The CDR3 sequence is CASSLGTGASQETQYF. CDR3 nucleotide sequence: TGTGCCAGCAGCCTCGGGACAGGGGCATCTCAAGAGACCCAGTACTTC. The full variable domain, rest sourced from reference TRBV11-2 and TRBJ2-5, is EAGVAQSPRYKIIEKRQSVAFWCNPISGHATLYWYQQILGQGPKLLIQFQNNGVVDDSQLPKDRFSAERLKGVDSTLKIQPAKLEDSAVYLCASSLGTGASQETQYFGPGTRLLVL.

The count of this clone is one. The gene calls are TRBV27 and TRBJ2-7, with D possibly matching TRBD1 (6 bases). In germline, CDR1 is MNHEY, CDR2 SMNVEV (reference sequence). Deletions cut 4 bases from V and 5 bases from J, with 18 bases between. This CDR3 region has 15 residues. The CDR3 reads CASSSYMDSSHEQYF. In nucleotides, the CDR3 is TGTGCCAGCAGTTCATACATGGACAGTTCCCACGAGCAGTACTTC.

There are a few counts of this clone. The genes are TRBV28 and TRBJ1-2; 9 positions agree with TRBD1. The CDR3 is 15 amino acids. V lost 5 bases and J lost 4; bases outside the gene matches: 8. Per germline, CDR1 MDHEN and CDR2 SYDVKM. The CDR3 DNA sequence: TGTGCCAGCAGTCCAAGACAGGGGGAGGTCTATGGCTACACCTTC. Encoded protein: CASSPRQGEVYGYTF.

V usage is TRBV6-5 and J usage is TRBJ2-5; 11 bases align to TRBD1. This CDR3 has 15 residues. V lost 5 bases, J lost 4 bases, and 6 bases stayed unmatched. Germline CDR1 reads MNHEY; CDR2 reads SVGAGI. CDR3 DNA: TGTGCCAGCAGTACCCGGACAGGGGGCGCAGAGACCCAGTACTTC. Translating gives CASSTRTGGAETQYF.

This clone was seen a handful of times. The CDR3 nucleotides are TGCGCCAGCAGTGTACCCTATAATTCACCCCTCCACTTT. Translated, it gives CASSVPYNSPLHF. The V gene is TRBV4-1, the J gene TRBJ1-6; the D is unclear. Germline assignment: CDR1 MGHRA and CDR2 YSYEKL. Trimming shortened V by 6 bases and J by 2 bases, and 5 bases separated the two germline ends. The CDR3 loop spans 13 amino acids.